Listed below are T cell receptor beta chains from one sample, sequenced in a study of blood T cell repertoires in COVID-19. Clones were read by immunoSEQ multiplex PCR, and TCRdb kept only the in-frame ones, dropping some. Among 84,000 or so clones listed, 80% were seen once. Sequencing was done on a sample of peripheral blood. The receptors were gathered from a woman at least 80 years old with acute or convalescent COVID-19. CDR3s include the opening cysteine and the closing phenylalanine or tryptophan.

v_call	j_call	cdr3_aa
TRBV5-6	TRBJ2-2	CASSLEPQGFTGELFF
TRBV18	TRBJ1-5	CASSLFGQRNSNQPQHF
TRBV6-2/TRBV6-3	TRBJ2-7	CASSYSTELYEQYF
TRBV7-8	TRBJ2-1	CASSLVGLALKDEQFF
TRBV6-5	TRBJ2-5	CASSYGGLRDQYF
TRBV10-3	TRBJ2-3	CAISEAPDTDTQYF
TRBV5-1	TRBJ2-3	CASSFSGIADTQYF
TRBV30	TRBJ2-3	CAWSPIGGARTDTQYF
TRBV3-1/TRBV3-2	TRBJ1-1	CASSQAYTEAFF
TRBV6-5	TRBJ1-1	CASSFKKNTEAFF
TRBV27	TRBJ1-2	CASSSSLSGHGYTF
TRBV7-6	TRBJ2-7	CASSHGQKGAYEQYF
TRBV5-8	TRBJ2-3	CASSLRQVSTDTQYF
TRBV11-2	TRBJ2-1	CASSLGSGGEQFF
TRBV7-8	TRBJ2-5	CASSRGGLDVETQYF
TRBV6-6	TRBJ1-4	CASSTGVGANEKLFF
TRBV12-5	TRBJ2-1	CASETQGWGEQFF
TRBV27	TRBJ2-1	CASSAYRGSGNEQFF
TRBV7-3	TRBJ2-1	CASSSGTVPYNEQFF
TRBV5-6	TRBJ2-7	CASSMLSGIINEQYF
TRBV11-2	TRBJ2-5	CASSLLVGETQYF
TRBV2	TRBJ2-7	CASMGLAGAYEQYF
TRBV19	TRBJ2-7	CASSIGAGVGSEQYF
TRBV27	TRBJ2-3	CASSLSTSGSTDTQYF
TRBV10-3	TRBJ1-1	CAISVTGFTEAFF
TRBV5-1	TRBJ2-5	CASSLDSGGGETQYF
TRBV5-1	TRBJ2-3	CASYLGRGSTDTQYF
TRBV14	TRBJ2-5	CASSQVPGLAAETQYF
TRBV18	TRBJ1-3	CASSHWGQASGNTIYF